Sequencing of this T cell receptor (beta chain) was carried out in a study of T-cell reconstitution after alpha-beta-depleted transplantation in children. Whole-study findings and limits: Expanded graft clones, several hundred of them, were reportedly the source of alpha-beta T cells about two months after transplant. It was surviving recipient T cells and thymic progenitors that gave some patients high TCRbeta diversity at day 60. Newly made T cells mostly supplied T-cell counts and diversity one year after transplant.

V lost 6 bases and J lost 7; bases outside the gene matches: 7. Per the germline V gene, CDR1 is DFQATT and CDR2 is SNEGSKA (reference sequence). The CDR3 contains 13 residues. As it was prepared, the TCRbeta library received unique molecular identifiers. MiXCR, run by TCRdb on the PCR reads, gives a single entry per CDR3 protein. The sample lists about 580,000 distinct CDR3 sequences; about 21% were seen once. To note about this clonotype: Its specificity is unknown.

The rearrangement joins TRBV20-1 to TRBJ2-7, with 12 bases identical to TRBD1. The sample here was PBMCs, mostly from graft donor cells, taken 360 days after TCRalphabeta/CD19-depleted stem cell transplant. The receptor comes from a boy under two years old who had a stem cell transplant for acute myeloid leukemia, so the T cells may come from the graft donor. The CDR3 region is CSAWGQGAREQYF. CDR3 DNA sequence: TGCAGTGCCTGGGGACAGGGGGCTAGGGAGCAGTACTTC.